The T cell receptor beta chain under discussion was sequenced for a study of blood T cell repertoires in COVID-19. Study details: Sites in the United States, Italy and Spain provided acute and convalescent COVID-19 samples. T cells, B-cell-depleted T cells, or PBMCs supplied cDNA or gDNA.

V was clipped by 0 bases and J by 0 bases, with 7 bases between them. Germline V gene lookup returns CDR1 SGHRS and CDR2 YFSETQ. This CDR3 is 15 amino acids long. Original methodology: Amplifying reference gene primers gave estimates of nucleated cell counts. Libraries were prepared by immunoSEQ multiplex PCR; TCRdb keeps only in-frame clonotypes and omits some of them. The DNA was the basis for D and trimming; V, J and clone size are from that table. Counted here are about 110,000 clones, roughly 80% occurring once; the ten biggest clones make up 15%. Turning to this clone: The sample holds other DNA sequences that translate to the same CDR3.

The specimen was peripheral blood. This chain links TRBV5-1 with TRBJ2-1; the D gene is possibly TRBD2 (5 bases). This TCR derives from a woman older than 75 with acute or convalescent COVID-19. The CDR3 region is CASSLVASSYNEQFF. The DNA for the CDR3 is TGCGCCAGCAGCTTGGTAGCGAGCTCCTACAATGAGCAGTTCTTC. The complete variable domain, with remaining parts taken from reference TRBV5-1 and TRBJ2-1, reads KAGVTQTPRYLIKTRGQQVTLSCSPISGHRSVSWYQQTPGQGLQFLFEYFSETQRNKGNFPGRFSGRQFSNSRSEMNVSTLELGDSALYLCASSLVASSYNEQFFGPGTRLTVL.